In its sample, the clone carrying this TCR beta chain was seen a few times. The sample comes from a study of blood T cell repertoires in COVID-19. The overall study: Spain, Italy and the United States supplied samples that represented acute and convalescent COVID-19.

Method: immunoSEQ multiplex PCR; TCRdb's copy keeps in-frame clones and lacks some. Of approximately 130,000 clones in the sample, more than 70% were seen once. The CDR3 totals 13 residues. CDR1 and CDR2 from the germline V gene are SGHRS and YFSETQ. Between the trimmed V and J ends, which lost 0 bases and 5 bases, there was a span of 6 bases. Sample: peripheral blood. This chain connects TRBV5-1 to TRBJ1-5; D not certain. This clonotype was sampled from a human donor in a cohort sampled during active COVID-19. CDR3 sequence (DNA): TGCGCCAGCAGCTTGGTGGCGGATCAGCCCCAGCATTTT. This gives the protein CASSLVADQPQHF.